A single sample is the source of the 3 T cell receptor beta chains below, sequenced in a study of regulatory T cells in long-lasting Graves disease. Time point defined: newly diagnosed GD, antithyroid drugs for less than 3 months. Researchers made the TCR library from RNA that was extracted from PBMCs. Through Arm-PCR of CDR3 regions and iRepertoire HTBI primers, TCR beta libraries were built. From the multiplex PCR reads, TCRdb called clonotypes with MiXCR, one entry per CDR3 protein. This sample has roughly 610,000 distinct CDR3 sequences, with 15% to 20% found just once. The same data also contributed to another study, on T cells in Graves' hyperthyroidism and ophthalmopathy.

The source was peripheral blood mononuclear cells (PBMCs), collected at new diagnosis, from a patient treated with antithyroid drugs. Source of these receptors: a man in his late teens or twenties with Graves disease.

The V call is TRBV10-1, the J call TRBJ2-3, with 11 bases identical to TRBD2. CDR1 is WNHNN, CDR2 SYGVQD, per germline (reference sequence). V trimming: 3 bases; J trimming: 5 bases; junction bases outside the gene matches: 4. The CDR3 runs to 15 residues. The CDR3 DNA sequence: TGCGCCAGCAGTGAACTAGCGGGAGTGGTAGATACGCAGTATTTT. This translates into CASSELAGVVDTQYF.

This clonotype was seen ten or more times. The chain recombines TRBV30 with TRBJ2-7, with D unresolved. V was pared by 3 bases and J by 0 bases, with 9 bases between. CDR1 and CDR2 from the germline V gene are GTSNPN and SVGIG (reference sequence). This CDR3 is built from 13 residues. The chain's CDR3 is CAWSHKSSYEQYF. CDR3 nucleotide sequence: TGTGCCTGGAGCCACAAGAGCTCCTACGAGCAGTACTTC.

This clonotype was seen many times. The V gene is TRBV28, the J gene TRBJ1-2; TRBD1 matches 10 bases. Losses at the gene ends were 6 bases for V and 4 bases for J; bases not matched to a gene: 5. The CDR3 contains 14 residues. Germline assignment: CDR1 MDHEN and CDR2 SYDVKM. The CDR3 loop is CASRVTGGAYGYTF. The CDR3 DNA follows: TGTGCCAGCAGGGTGACAGGGGGCGCCTATGGCTACACCTTC.